The T cell receptor beta chain under discussion was sequenced for a study of cytomegalovirus exposure and HLA in healthy donors. Looked up from germline, CDR1 is SGHRS and CDR2 is YFSETQ. Trimming removed 4 bases at V and 1 base at J, with 14 bases between. The CDR3 totals 15 residues. Primers: 60 Vbeta forward and 13 Jbeta reverse. Method: immunoSEQ multiplex PCR; TCRdb's copy keeps in-frame clones and lacks some. The sample has 150,000 to 200,000 clones; over 60% are singletons. Material for sequencing was PBMCs. The source of this sequence is a woman between 40 and 50 years old in good health and CMV-seronegative. V usage is TRBV5-1 and J usage is TRBJ1-1; TRBD1 might be the D (6 bases). CDR3 DNA sequence: TGCGCCAGCAGCCCGCAGACAGGCCCGAACACTGAAGCTTTCTTT. It translates to CASSPQTGPNTEAFF.